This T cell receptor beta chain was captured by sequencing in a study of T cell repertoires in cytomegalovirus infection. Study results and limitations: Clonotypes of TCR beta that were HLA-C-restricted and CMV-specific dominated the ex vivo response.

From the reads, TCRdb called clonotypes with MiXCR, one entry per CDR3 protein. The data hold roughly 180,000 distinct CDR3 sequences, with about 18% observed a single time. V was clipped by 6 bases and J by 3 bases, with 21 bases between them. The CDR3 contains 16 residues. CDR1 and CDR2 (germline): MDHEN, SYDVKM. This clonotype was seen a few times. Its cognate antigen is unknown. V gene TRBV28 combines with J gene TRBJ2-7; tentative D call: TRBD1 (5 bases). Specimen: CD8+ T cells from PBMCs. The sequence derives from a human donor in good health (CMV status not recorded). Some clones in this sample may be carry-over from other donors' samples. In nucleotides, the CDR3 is TGTGCCAGCAGCCGAACCACCCCCTCAGGGATCTACGAGCAGTACTTC. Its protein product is CASSRTTPSGIYEQYF. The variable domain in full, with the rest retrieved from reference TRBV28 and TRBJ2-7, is DVKVTQSSRYLVKRTGEKVFLECVQDMDHENMFWYRQDPGLGLRLIYFSYDVKMKEKGDIPEGYSVSREKKERFSLILESASTNQTSMYLCASSRTTPSGIYEQYFGPGTRLTVT.